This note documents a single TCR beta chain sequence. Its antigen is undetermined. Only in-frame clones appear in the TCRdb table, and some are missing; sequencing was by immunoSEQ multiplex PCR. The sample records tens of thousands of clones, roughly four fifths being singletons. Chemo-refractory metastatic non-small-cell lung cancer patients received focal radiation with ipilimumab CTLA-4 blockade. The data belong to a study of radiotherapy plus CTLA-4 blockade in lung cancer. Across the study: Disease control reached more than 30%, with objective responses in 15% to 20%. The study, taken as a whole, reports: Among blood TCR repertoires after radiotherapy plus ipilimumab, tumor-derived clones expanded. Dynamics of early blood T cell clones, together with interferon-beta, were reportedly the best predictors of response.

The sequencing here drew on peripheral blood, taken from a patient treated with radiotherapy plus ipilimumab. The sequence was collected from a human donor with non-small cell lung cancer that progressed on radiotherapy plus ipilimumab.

CDR3 region: CASSRPGSGANVLTF. CDR3 DNA sequence: TGTGCCAGCAGCCGCCCTGGCTCTGGGGCCAACGTCCTGACTTTC. This rearrangement joins TRBV13 to TRBJ2-6; D not certain. Between the trimmed V and J ends, which lost 5 bases and 0 bases, there was a span of 8 bases. CDR3 length: 15 amino acids. Looked up from germline, CDR1 is PRHDT and CDR2 is FYEKMQ (reference sequence).